This T cell receptor (beta chain) was sequenced in a study of shared clonotypes between healthy human individuals. Naive CD8 cells were CD45RO-negative, positively selected for CCR7, excluding terminally differentiated effector memory CD45RA+ cells. Only a few counts were recorded for this clone. The CDR3 has 14 residues. Germline CDR1 reads LNHDA; CDR2 reads SQIVND (reference sequence). V was trimmed by 10 bases and J by 3 bases, leaving 18 bases between them. Replicate PCRs from sorted subsets contained 200 ng DNA, which is some 32,000 T cell genomes. The data were produced by immunoSEQ multiplex PCR, yet TCRdb's version contains in-frame clones alone and is incomplete. Of around 550,000 clones detected, approximately 95% appear once; the ten largest clones hold about 0.11%.

V and J are TRBV19 and TRBJ1-1; possibly TRBD1 for D (5 bases). Material: naive CD8+ T cells sorted from blood. The source is a young woman in good health. The CDR3: CATYGAHEDTEAFF. The CDR3 DNA follows: TGTGCCACCTATGGGGCCCACGAGGACACTGAAGCTTTCTTT. The complete variable domain, with remaining parts taken from reference TRBV19 and TRBJ1-1, reads DGGITQSPKYLFRKEGQNVTLSCEQNLNHDAMYWYRQDPGQGLRLIYYSQIVNDFQKGDIAEGYSVSREKKESFPLTVTSAQKNPTAFYLCATYGAHEDTEAFFGQGTRLTVV.